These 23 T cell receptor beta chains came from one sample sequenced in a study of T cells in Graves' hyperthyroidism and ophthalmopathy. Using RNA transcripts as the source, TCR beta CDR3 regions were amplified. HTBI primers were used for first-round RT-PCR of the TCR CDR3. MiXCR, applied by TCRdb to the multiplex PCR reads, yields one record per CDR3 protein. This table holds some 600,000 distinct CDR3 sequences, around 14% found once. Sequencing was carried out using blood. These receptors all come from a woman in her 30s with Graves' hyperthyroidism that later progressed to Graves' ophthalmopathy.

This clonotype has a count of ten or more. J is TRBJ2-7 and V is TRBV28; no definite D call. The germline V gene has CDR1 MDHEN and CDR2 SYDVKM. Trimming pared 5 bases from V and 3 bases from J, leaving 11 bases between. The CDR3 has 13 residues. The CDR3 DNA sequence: TGTGCCAGCAGTGAATTTCGGCACTACGAGCAGTACTTC. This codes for CASSEFRHYEQYF.

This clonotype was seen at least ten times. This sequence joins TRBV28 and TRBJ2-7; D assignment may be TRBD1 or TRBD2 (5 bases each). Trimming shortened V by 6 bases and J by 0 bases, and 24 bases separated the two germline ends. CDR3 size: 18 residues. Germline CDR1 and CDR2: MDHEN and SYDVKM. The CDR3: CASSPFFRESGSSYEQYF. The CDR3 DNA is TGTGCCAGCAGCCCCTTTTTCCGCGAATCAGGGAGCTCCTACGAGCAGTACTTC.

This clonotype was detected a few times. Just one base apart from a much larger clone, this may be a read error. The CDR3 here is CASSFTPSLNAEAFF. CDR3 nucleotides: TGTGCCAGCAGTTTTACCCCCAGCTTGAACGCTGAAGCTTTCTTT. This chain joins TRBV28 and TRBJ1-1; D is undetermined. Germline V gene sequence: CDR1 MDHEN, CDR2 SYDVKM. This CDR3 contains 15 residues.

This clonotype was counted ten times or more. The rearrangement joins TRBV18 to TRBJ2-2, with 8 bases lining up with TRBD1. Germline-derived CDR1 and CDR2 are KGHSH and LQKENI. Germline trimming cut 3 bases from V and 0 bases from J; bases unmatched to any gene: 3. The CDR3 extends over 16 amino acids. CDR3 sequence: CASSPGQASNTGELFF. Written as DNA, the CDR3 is TGTGCCAGCTCACCGGGACAGGCTTCGAACACCGGGGAGCTGTTTTTT.

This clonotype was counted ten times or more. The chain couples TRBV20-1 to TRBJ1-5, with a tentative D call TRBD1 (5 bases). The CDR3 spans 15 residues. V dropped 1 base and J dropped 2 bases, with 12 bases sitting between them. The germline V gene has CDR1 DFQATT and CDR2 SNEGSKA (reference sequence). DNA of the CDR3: TGCAGTGCTAGAGGGGACTTTGTACGCAATCAGCCCCAGCATTTT. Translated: CSARGDFVRNQPQHF.

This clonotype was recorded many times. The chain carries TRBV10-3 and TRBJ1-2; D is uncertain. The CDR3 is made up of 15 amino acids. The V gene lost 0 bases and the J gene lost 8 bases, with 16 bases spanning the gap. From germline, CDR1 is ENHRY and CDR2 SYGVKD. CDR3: CAISESTPSIAGYTF. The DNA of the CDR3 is TGTGCCATCAGTGAGTCGACTCCCTCGATCGCCGGCTACACCTTC.

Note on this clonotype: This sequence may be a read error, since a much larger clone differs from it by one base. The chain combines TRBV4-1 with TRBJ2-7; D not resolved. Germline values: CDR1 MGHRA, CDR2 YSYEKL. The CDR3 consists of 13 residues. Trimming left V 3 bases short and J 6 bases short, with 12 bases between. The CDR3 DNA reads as TGCGCCAGCAGCCATAGGTCCAGTCCCGAGCAGTACTTC. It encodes CASSHRSSPEQYF.

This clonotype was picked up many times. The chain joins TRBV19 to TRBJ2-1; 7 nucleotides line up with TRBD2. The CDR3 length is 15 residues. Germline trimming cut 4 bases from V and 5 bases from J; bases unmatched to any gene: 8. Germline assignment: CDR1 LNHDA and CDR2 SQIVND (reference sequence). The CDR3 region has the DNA TGTGCCAGTAGTAACCTGGCGGGAGTCAACAATGAGCAGTTCTTC. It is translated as CASSNLAGVNNEQFF.

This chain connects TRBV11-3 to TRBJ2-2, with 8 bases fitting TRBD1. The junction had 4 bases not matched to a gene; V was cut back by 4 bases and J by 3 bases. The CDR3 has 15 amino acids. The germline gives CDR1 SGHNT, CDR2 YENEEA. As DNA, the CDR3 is TGTGCCAGCAGCTCTCGGACAGGGTACACCGGGGAGCTGTTTTTT. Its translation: CASSSRTGYTGELFF.

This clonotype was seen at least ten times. CDR3: CASSAPGTDTQYF. In DNA form, the CDR3 reads TGTGCCAGCAGTGCTCCAGGGACAGATACGCAGTATTTT. The genes are TRBV12-3 or TRBV12-4 and TRBJ2-3, with D possibly TRBD1 on 5 matching bases. Trimming removed 5 bases at V and 3 bases at J, with 9 bases between. The CDR3 has 13 amino acids.

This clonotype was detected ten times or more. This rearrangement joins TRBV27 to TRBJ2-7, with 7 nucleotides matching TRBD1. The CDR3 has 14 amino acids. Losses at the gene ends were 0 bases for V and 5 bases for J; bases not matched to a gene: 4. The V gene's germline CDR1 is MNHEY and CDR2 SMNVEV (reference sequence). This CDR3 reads CASSLSGGAHEQYF. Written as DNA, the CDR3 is TGTGCCAGCAGTTTATCAGGGGGCGCACACGAGCAGTACTTC.

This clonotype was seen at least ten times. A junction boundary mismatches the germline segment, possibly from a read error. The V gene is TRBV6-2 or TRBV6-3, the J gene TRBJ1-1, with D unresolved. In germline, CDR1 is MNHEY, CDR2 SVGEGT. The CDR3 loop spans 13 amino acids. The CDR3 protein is CASSYVSNAEAFF. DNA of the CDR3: TGTGCCAGCAGTTACGTCTCGAACGCTGAAGCTTTCTTT.

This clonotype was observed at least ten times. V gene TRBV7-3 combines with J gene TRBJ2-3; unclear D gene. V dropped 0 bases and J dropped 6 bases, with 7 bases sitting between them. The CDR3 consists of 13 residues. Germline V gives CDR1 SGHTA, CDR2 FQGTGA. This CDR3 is CASSLTSADTQYF. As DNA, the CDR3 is TGTGCCAGCAGCTTAACGAGCGCGGATACGCAGTATTTT.

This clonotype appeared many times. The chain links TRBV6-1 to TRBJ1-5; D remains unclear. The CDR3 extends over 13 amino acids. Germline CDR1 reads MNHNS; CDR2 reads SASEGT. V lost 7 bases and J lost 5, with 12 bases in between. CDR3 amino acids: CASTWQEDQPQHF. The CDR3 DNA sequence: TGTGCCAGCACCTGGCAGGAGGATCAGCCCCAGCATTTT.

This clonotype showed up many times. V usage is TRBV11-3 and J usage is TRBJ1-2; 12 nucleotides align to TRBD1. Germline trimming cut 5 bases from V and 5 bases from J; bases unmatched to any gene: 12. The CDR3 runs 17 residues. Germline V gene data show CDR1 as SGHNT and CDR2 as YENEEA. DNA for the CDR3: TGTGCCAGCAGCCCCCGGGACAGGGGGCGCGTCGGGTATGGCTACACCTTC. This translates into CASSPRDRGRVGYGYTF. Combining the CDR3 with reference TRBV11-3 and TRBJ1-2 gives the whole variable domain EAGVVQSPRYKIIEKKQPVAFWCNPISGHNTLYWYLQNLGQGPELLIRYENEEAVDDSQLPKDRFSAERLKGVDSTLKIQPAELGDSAVYLCASSPRDRGRVGYGYTFGSGTRLTVV.

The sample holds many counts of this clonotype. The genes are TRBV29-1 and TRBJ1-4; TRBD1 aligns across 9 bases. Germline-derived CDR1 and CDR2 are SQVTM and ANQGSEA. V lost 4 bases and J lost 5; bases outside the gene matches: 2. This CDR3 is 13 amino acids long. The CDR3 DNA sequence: TGCAGCGTTGCCGGACAGGGGAATGAAAAACTGTTTTTT. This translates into CSVAGQGNEKLFF.

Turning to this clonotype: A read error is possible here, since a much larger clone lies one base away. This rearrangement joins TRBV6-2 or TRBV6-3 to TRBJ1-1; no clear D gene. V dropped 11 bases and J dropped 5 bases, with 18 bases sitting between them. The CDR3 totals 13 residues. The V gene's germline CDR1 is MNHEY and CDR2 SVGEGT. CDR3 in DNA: TGTGCCGGCTCGCAAGGAGGAAGGACTGAAGCTTTCTTT. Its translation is CAGSQGGRTEAFF.

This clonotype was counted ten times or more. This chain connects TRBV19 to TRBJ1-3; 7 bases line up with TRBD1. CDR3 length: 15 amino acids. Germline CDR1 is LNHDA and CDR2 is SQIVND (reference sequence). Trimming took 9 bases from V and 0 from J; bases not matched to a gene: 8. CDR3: CASLPGQHSGNTIYF. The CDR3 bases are TGTGCCAGCCTACCGGGACAGCACTCTGGAAACACCATATATTTT.

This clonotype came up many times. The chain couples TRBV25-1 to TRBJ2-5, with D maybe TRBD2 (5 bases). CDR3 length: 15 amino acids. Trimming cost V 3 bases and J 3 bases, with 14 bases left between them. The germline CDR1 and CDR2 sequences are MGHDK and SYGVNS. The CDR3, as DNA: TGTGCCAGCAGTGAGATCTCGGGATTCGAAGAGACCCAGTACTTC. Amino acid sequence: CASSEISGFEETQYF.

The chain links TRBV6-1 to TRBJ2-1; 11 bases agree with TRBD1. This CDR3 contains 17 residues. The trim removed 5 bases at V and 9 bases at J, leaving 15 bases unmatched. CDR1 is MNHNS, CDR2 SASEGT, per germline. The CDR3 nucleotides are TGTGCCAGCAGTCCCTCAATCCCGGGACAGGGGGTGGTTGAGCAGTTCTTC. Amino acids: CASSPSIPGQGVVEQFF.

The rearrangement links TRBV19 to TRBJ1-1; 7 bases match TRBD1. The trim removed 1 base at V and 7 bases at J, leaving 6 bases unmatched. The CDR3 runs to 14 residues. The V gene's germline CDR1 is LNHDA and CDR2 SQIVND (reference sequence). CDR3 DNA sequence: TGTGCCAGTAGTATAGCTAGGGACAGTCTTGAAGCTTTCTTT. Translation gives CASSIARDSLEAFF.

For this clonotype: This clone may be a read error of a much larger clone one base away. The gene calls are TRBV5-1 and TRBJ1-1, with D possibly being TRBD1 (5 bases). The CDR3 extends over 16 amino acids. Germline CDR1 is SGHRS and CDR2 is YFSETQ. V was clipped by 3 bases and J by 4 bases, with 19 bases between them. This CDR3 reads CASSWTTAGEGTEAFF. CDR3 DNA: TGCGCCAGCAGCTGGACCACAGCGGGGGAGGGCACTGAAGCTTTCTTT.

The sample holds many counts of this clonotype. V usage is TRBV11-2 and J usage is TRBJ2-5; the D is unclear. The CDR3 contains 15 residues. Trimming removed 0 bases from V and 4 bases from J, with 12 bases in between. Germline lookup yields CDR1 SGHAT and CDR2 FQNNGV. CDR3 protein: CASSLDLIGGETQYF. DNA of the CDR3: TGTGCCAGCAGCTTAGACCTCATAGGTGGAGAGACCCAGTACTTC. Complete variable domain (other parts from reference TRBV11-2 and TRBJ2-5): EAGVAQSPRYKIIEKRQSVAFWCNPISGHATLYWYQQILGQGPKLLIQFQNNGVVDDSQLPKDRFSAERLKGVDSTLKIQPAKLEDSAVYLCASSLDLIGGETQYFGPGTRLLVL.